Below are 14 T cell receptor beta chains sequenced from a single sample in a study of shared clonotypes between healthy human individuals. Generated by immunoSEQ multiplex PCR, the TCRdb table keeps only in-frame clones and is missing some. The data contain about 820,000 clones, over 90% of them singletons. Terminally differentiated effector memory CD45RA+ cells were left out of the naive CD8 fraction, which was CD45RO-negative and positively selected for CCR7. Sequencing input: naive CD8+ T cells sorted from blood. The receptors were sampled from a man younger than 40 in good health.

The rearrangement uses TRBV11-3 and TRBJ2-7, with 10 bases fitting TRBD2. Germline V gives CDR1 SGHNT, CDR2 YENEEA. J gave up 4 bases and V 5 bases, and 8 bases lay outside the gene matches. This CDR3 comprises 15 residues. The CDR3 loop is CASSLTSGNSYEQYF. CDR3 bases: TGTGCCAGCAGCCTCACTAGCGGGAATTCTTACGAGCAGTACTTC.

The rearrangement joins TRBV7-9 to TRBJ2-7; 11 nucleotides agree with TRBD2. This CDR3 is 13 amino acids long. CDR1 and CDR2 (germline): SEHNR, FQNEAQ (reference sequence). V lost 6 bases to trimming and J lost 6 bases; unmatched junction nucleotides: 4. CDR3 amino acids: CASSDGLAGEQYF. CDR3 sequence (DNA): TGTGCCAGCAGTGATGGACTAGCGGGCGAGCAGTACTTC.

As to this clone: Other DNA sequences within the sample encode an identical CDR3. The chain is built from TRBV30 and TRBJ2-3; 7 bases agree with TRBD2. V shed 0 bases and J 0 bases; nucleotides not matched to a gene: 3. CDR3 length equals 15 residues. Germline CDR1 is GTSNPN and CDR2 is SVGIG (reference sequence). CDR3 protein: CAWSVGRGSTDTQYF. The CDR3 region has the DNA TGTGCCTGGAGTGTGGGGCGGGGGAGCACAGATACGCAGTATTTT.

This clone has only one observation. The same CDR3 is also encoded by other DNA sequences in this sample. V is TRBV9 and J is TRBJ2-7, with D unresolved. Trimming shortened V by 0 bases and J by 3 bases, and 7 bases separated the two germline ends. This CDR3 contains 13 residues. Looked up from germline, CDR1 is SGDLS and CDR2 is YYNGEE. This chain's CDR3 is CASSVDNSYEQYF. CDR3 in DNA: TGTGCCAGCAGCGTAGACAATAGCTACGAGCAGTACTTC.

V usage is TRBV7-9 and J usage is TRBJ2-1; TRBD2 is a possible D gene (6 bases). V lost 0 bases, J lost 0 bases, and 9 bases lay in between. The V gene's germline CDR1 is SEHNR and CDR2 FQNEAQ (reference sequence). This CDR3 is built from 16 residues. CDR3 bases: TGTGCCAGCAGCTTAGCGGGAGGCCCCTCCTACAATGAGCAGTTCTTC. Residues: CASSLAGGPSYNEQFF.

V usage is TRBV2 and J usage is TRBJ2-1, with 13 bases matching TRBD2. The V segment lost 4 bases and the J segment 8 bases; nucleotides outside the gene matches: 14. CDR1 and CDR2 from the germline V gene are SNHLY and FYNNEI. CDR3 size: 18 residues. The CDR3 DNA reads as TGTGCCAGCAGTGGTTCTCCCCGGACTAGCGGGAGTATCCATGAGCAGTTCTTC. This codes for CASSGSPRTSGSIHEQFF.

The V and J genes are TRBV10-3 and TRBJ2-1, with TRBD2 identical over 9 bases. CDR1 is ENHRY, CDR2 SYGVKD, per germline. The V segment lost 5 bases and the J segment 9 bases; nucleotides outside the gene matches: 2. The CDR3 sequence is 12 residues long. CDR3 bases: TGTGCCATCAGTAAGCGGGAGGCTGAGCAGTTCTTC. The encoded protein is CAISKREAEQFF.

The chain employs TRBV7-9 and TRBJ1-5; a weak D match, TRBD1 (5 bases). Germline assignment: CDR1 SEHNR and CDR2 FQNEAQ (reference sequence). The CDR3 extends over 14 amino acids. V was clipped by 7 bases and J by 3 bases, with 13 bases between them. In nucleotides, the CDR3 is TGTGCCAGCACTGGGACGGGGATCAATCAGCCCCAGCATTTT. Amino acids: CASTGTGINQPQHF. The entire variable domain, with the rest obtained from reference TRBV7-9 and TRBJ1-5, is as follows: DTGVSQNPRHKITKRGQNVTFRCDPISEHNRLYWYRQTLGQGPEFLTYFQNEAQLEKSRLLSDRFSAERPKGSFSTLEIQRTEQGDSAMYLCASTGTGINQPQHFGDGTRLSIL.

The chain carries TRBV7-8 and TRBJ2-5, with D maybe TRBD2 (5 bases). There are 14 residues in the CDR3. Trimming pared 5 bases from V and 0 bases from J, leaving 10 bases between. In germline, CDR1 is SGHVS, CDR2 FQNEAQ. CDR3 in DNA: TGTGCCAGCAGCACCCCGGGAAACCAAGAGACCCAGTACTTC. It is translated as CASSTPGNQETQYF.

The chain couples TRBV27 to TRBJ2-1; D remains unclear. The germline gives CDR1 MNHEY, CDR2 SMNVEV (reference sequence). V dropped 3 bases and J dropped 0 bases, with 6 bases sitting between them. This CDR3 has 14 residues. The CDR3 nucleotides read TGTGCCAGCAGTTTCAGGCCCTCCTACAATGAGCAGTTCTTC. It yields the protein CASSFRPSYNEQFF.

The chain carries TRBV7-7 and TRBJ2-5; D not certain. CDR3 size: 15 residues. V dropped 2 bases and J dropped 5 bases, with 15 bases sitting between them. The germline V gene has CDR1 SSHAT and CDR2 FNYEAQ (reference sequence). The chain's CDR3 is CASSLQRRADETQYF. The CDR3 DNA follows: TGTGCCAGCAGCTTACAGCGAAGGGCGGACGAGACCCAGTACTTC.

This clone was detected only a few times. The DNA for the CDR3 is TGTGCCAGCAGTCCTCTCGCGGTCGGCAGAAACTATGGCTACACCTTC. Encoded protein: CASSPLAVGRNYGYTF. The chain uses TRBV27 and TRBJ1-2; D is uncertain. Germline CDR1 is MNHEY and CDR2 is SMNVEV (reference sequence). CDR3 length: 16 amino acids. V shed 5 bases and J shed 2 bases, with 18 bases lying between them.

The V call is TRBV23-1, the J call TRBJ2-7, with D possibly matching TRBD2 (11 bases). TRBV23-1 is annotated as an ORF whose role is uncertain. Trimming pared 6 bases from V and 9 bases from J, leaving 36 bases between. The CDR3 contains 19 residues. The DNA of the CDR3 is TGCGCCAGCAGCCGGACAGGGGGTCAACTAGCGGGAGCATCTCTAGGGCAGTACTTC. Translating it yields CASSRTGGQLAGASLGQYF.

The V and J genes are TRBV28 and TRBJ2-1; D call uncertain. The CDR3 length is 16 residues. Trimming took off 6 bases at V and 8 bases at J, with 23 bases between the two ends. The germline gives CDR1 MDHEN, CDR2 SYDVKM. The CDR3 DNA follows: TGTGCCAGCAGGCCCCTCTCGGCCAAAGAAGGCGATGAGCAGTTCTTC. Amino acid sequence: CASRPLSAKEGDEQFF.